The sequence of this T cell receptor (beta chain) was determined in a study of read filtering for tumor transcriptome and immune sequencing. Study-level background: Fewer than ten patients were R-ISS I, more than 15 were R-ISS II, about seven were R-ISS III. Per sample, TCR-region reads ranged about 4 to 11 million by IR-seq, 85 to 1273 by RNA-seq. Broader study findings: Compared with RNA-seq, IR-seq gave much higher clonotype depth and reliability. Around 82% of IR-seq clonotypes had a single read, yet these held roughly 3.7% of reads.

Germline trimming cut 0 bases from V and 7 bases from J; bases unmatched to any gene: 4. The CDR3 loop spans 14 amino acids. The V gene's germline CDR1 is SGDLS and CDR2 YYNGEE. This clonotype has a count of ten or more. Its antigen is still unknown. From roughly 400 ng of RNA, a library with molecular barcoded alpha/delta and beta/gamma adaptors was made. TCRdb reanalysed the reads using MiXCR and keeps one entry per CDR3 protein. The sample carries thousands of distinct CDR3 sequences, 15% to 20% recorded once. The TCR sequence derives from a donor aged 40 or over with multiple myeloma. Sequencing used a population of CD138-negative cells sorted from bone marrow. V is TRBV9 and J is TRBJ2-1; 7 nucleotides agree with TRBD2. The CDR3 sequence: CASSVAGLGNEQFF. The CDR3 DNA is TGTGCCAGCAGCGTAGCTGGACTAGGAAATGAGCAGTTCTTC.